This T cell receptor beta chain was obtained from a study of blood T cell repertoires in COVID-19. Study-wide context: The cDNA or gDNA used as material had been derived from T cells, B-cell-depleted T cells, or PBMCs.

Per the authors' pipeline: How many nucleated cells were present was estimated from reference gene primer amplification. Using immunoSEQ multiplex PCR, the repertoire was profiled, and TCRdb retains in-frame clones only, with some absent. V, J and clone size were drawn from that table, and D and trimming were deduced from the DNA. Found here are more than 200,000 clones, 65% to 80% of them singletons; the top ten hold about 4%. This clone was recorded only once. The V and J ends lost 5 bases and 3 bases respectively, with 16 bases between them. The CDR3 spans 15 residues. CDR1 and CDR2 (germline): SEHNR, FQNEAQ (reference sequence).

The clonotype comes from a middle-aged woman with active or convalescent COVID-19. This sequence joins TRBV7-9 and TRBJ1-1, with D perhaps TRBD1 (5 bases). Sequences were obtained from peripheral blood. The chain's CDR3 is CASSPTAGQDTEAFF. Written as DNA, the CDR3 is TGTGCCAGCAGCCCCACAGCGGGGCAGGACACTGAAGCTTTCTTT.